The clone carrying this T cell receptor (beta chain) turned up a few times. The antigen is unknown. The CDR3 has 12 residues. V gave up 5 bases and J gave up 4 bases, with 9 bases separating them. Germline V gene lookup returns CDR1 SGHNT and CDR2 YENEEA. This sample is drawn from a study of CD8 T cells in Susac syndrome. Study observations and caveats: CD8+ clonal expansion in Susac peaked in TEMRA cells and active patients.

Reverse transcription of about 0.5 to 1 ug RNA used random hexamers. Using its own MiXCR run on the immunoSEQ multiplex PCR reads, TCRdb lists one record per CDR3 protein. This table has 84,000 or so distinct CDR3 sequences, 85% to 95% appearing once. From blood CD8+ and CD4+ T cells, the TCR beta chain was sequenced. It was negative isolation that provided the CD8+ and CD4+ T cells, whereas TEMRA cells were enriched by FACS. The material sequenced was CD8+ T cells from PBMCs. The gene calls are TRBV11-3 and TRBJ2-7; no clear D gene. The sequence derives from a human donor with Susac syndrome. CDR3 in amino acids: CASSPNGYEQYF. The CDR3, as DNA: TGTGCCAGCAGCCCTAACGGGTACGAGCAGTACTTC.